These 21 T cell receptor beta chains originate from one sample sequenced in a study of radiotherapy plus CTLA-4 blockade in lung cancer. Assay used: immunoSEQ multiplex PCR; TCRdb lists only in-frame clones, some missing. Of roughly 48,000 clones detected, 76% appear once; the ten largest clones hold 8.3%. The sample was peripheral blood, taken from a patient treated with radiotherapy plus ipilimumab. Receptors originate from a human donor with non-small cell lung cancer who had stable disease on radiotherapy plus ipilimumab.

In its sample, this clone ranks as medium-sized. The chain couples TRBV7-9 to TRBJ1-6, with D hard to call. The CDR3 is 16 amino acids. V lost 5 bases to trimming and J lost 0 bases, with 11 bases between them. The germline V gene has CDR1 SEHNR and CDR2 FQNEAQ (reference sequence). The CDR3 protein is CASSRDGSSYNSPLHF. The DNA for the CDR3 is TGTGCCAGCAGCCGAGACGGAAGCTCCTATAATTCACCCCTCCACTTT.

V and J are TRBV5-4 and TRBJ2-4, with D hard to call. CDR3 size: 14 residues. With 0 bases removed from V and 2 bases from J, the gap between germline ends came to 6 bases. Germline values: CDR1 SGHNT, CDR2 YYREEE (reference sequence). This CDR3 is CASSLVSTKNIQYF. The DNA of the CDR3 is TGTGCCAGCAGCTTGGTGTCGACCAAAAACATTCAGTACTTC.

This clone was seen only once. The V gene is TRBV27, the J gene TRBJ1-2, with D possibly TRBD1 on 6 matching bases. There are 13 residues in the CDR3. Germline V gives CDR1 MNHEY, CDR2 SMNVEV (reference sequence). The V end lost 2 bases, the J end lost 8 bases, and 12 bases lay between the germline ends. CDR3 loop: CASSLSGGAGYTF. For the CDR3, the DNA is TGTGCCAGCAGTTTAAGCGGGGGCGCCGGCTACACCTTC.

V and J are TRBV4-1 and TRBJ1-5; 7 bases align to TRBD1. CDR3 length equals 15 residues. J was trimmed by 6 bases and V by 2 bases; bases with no gene match: 7. Per the germline V gene, CDR1 is MGHRA and CDR2 is YSYEKL. CDR3 DNA: TGCGCCAGCAGCCAAACGGTCCAGGGGGGTCAGCCCCAGCATTTT. It translates to CASSQTVQGGQPQHF.

This clone was seen more than once but under ten times. This chain uses TRBV6-9 with TRBJ1-5; D might be TRBD1 (6 bases). The germline CDR1 and CDR2 sequences are MNHGY and SVAAGI. The CDR3 has 14 amino acids. Trimming removed 2 bases from V and 3 bases from J, with 8 bases in between. This chain's CDR3 is CASSYGGANQPQHF. The CDR3 coding sequence is TGTGCCAGCAGTTATGGGGGGGCCAATCAGCCCCAGCATTTT.

About this clone: Mismatch with germline at one junction end may stem from a read error. The V call is TRBV5-1, the J call TRBJ2-1, with TRBD2 identical over 7 bases. Germline loops: CDR1 SGHRS, CDR2 YFSETQ. The CDR3 spans 14 residues. The CDR3 DNA reads TGCGCCAGCAGATTGGGGGGGTACGACAATGAGCAGTTCTTC. Translation gives CASRLGGYDNEQFF.

This rearrangement joins TRBV6-1 to TRBJ1-1, with D possibly matching TRBD1 (5 bases). Trimming shortened V by 1 base and J by 6 bases, and 6 bases separated the two germline ends. Germline V gene data show CDR1 as MNHNS and CDR2 as SASEGT. The CDR3 totals 12 residues. CDR3 sequence reads: CASSEVGAEAFF. The CDR3 nucleotides are TGTGCCAGCAGTGAAGTAGGGGCTGAAGCTTTCTTT.

In the case of this clone: At one end, the junction sequence differs from germline, possibly due to a read error. The rearrangement uses TRBV15 and TRBJ1-2; 9 nucleotides align to TRBD1. Per germline, CDR1 LNHNV and CDR2 YYDKDF (reference sequence). The CDR3 is 12 amino acids. DNA of the CDR3: TGTGCCACCAGCAGGTACATGGGACAGGGCTACTTC. Encoded protein: CATSRYMGQGYF.

This sequence joins TRBV6-6 and TRBJ2-3, with 12 bases fitting TRBD2. The CDR3 is 14 amino acids. Looked up from germline, CDR1 is MNHNY and CDR2 is SVGAGI (reference sequence). V was pared by 2 bases and J by 6 bases, with 0 bases of the junction left unmatched. CDR3 in amino acids: CASSYTSGGDTQYF. The CDR3 nucleotides are TGTGCCAGCAGTTACACTAGCGGGGGGGATACGCAGTATTTT.

This clone was observed a handful of times. The rearrangement uses TRBV10-2 and TRBJ2-2; TRBD2 agrees at 12 bases. The J segment lost 1 base and the V segment lost 7 bases, leaving 4 bases of the junction unmatched. CDR3 length equals 16 residues. Germline V gene lookup returns CDR1 WSHSY and CDR2 SAAADI. The CDR3 sequence is CASTEGLAGNTGELFF. The CDR3 DNA follows: TGCGCCAGCACCGAGGGACTAGCGGGGAACACCGGGGAGCTGTTTTTT.

This clone was observed a handful of times. The chain is built from TRBV5-4 and TRBJ1-1, with no clear D. Germline CDR1 SGHNT, CDR2 YYREEE (reference sequence). Trimming took 4 bases from V and 5 from J, leaving 9 bases between them. The CDR3 is made up of 12 amino acids. The CDR3 is CASSRGGTEAFF. The CDR3, as DNA: TGTGCCAGCAGCCGAGGAGGAACTGAAGCTTTCTTT.

This rearrangement joins TRBV27 to TRBJ1-3; 8 bases agree with TRBD1. The CDR3 consists of 15 residues. Trimming took 6 bases from V and 4 from J; bases not matched to a gene: 8. Germline CDR1 MNHEY, CDR2 SMNVEV (reference sequence). In DNA form, the CDR3 reads TGTGCCAGCAGCCAGGCAGGGGGCCCAGGAAACACCATATATTTT. This gives the protein CASSQAGGPGNTIYF.

V is TRBV9 and J is TRBJ1-5, with D perhaps matching TRBD1 (6 bases). The CDR3 extends over 15 amino acids. V lost 4 bases and J lost 7, with 18 bases in between. Germline V lookup: CDR1 SGDLS, CDR2 YYNGEE. CDR3 in amino acids: CASSPGGGQSQPQHF. DNA for the CDR3: TGTGCCAGCAGCCCCGGAGGGGGGCAGTCCCAGCCCCAGCATTTT.

The chain links TRBV27 to TRBJ1-1; D is uncertain. Trimming removed 6 bases from V and 1 base from J, with 9 bases in between. Germline CDR1 and CDR2: MNHEY and SMNVEV (reference sequence). The CDR3 has 13 amino acids. CDR3: CASSLYRNTEAFF. The CDR3 nucleotides are TGTGCCAGCAGCCTGTACAGGAACACTGAAGCTTTCTTT.

The chain is built from TRBV11-2 and TRBJ1-1, with a possible D match to TRBD1 (5 bases). Germline lookup yields CDR1 SGHAT and CDR2 FQNNGV. The length of the CDR3 is 17 residues. V dropped 5 bases and J dropped 7 bases, with 26 bases sitting between them. CDR3 loop: CASSPGFLGGDESEAFF. In nucleotides, the CDR3 is TGTGCCAGCAGCCCGGGGTTCTTGGGGGGAGATGAGAGTGAAGCTTTCTTT.

This clone was picked up a small number of times. The chain uses TRBV6-4 and TRBJ1-2, with D possibly matching TRBD1 (5 bases). The V gene lost 2 bases and the J gene lost 5 bases, with 12 bases spanning the gap. CDR3 length: 14 residues. The germline CDR1 and CDR2 sequences are MRHNA and SNTAGT. The CDR3 DNA reads TGTGCCAGCAGTGACGGTACAGGACGGTATGGCTACACCTTC. Protein: CASSDGTGRYGYTF.

The count of this clone is one. The chain is built from TRBV9 and TRBJ1-1; D is ambiguous. The CDR3 is 13 residues long. Germline CDR1 is SGDLS and CDR2 is YYNGEE. The V end was cut by 3 bases, the J end by 0 bases, with 6 bases between. The chain's CDR3 is CASSAAMNTEAFF. In DNA, the CDR3 is TGTGCCAGCAGCGCTGCAATGAACACTGAAGCTTTCTTT. Combining the CDR3 with reference TRBV9 and TRBJ1-1 gives the whole variable domain DSGVTQTPKHLITATGQRVTLRCSPRSGDLSVYWYQQSLDQGLQFLIQYYNGEERAKGNILERFSAQQFPDLHSELNLSSLELGDSALYFCASSAAMNTEAFFGQGTRLTVV.

This clone was counted only a few times. The rearrangement uses TRBV4-3 and TRBJ1-3; D is uncertain. The CDR3 is made up of 12 amino acids. Per the germline V gene, CDR1 is LGHNA and CDR2 is YSLEER. Trimming took off 1 base at V and 8 bases at J, with 6 bases between the two ends. CDR3: CASSQVRDTIYF. The DNA for the CDR3 is TGCGCCAGCAGCCAAGTTCGGGACACCATATATTTT.

V and J are TRBV2 and TRBJ1-5, with 10 positions matching TRBD1. This CDR3 contains 15 residues. V lost 6 bases, J lost 1 base, and 3 bases stayed unmatched. From germline, CDR1 is SNHLY and CDR2 FYNNEI. CDR3 residues: CASRGTGVSNQPQHF. CDR3 bases: TGTGCCAGCAGGGGGACAGGGGTGAGCAATCAGCCCCAGCATTTT.

The chain couples TRBV7-6 to TRBJ1-3; 8 nucleotides line up with TRBD1. Losses at the gene ends were 4 bases for V and 2 bases for J; bases not matched to a gene: 4. Germline assignment: CDR1 SGHVS and CDR2 FNYEAQ. CDR3 length equals 15 residues. In nucleotides, the CDR3 is TGTGCCAGCAGCTCGGACAGGGTTCCTGGAAACACCATATATTTT. Protein product: CASSSDRVPGNTIYF.

V is TRBV29-1 and J is TRBJ2-6; no firm D call. The CDR3 contains 16 residues. Trimming shortened V by 5 bases and J by 0 bases, and 14 bases separated the two germline ends. CDR1 is SQVTM and CDR2 is ANQGSEA in the germline V gene. Here the CDR3 reads CSVQTDVDSGANVLTF. DNA for the CDR3: TGCAGCGTTCAAACGGACGTCGACTCTGGGGCCAACGTCCTGACTTTC. Together with reference TRBV29-1 and TRBJ2-6, the CDR3 gives the full variable domain: SAVISQKPSRDICQRGTSLTIQCQVDSQVTMMFWYRQQPGQSLTLIATANQGSEATYESGFVIDKFPISRPNLTFSTLTVSNMSPEDSSIYLCSVQTDVDSGANVLTFGAGSRLTVL.